The 21 T cell receptor beta chains presented below share a single source sample, sequenced in a study of early T cells in non-severe SARS-CoV-2 infection. TCRdb redid the calling of the 5' RACE reads with MiXCR, one entry per CDR3 protein. Among 30,000 to 40,000 distinct CDR3 sequences listed, roughly 6.8% were seen once. Specimen: whole blood, collected at baseline. Source of these receptors: an adult who was a healthcare worker with PCR-confirmed SARS-CoV-2 infection or an uninfected control (not recorded which).

This chain's CDR3 is CASSSSKLGGETQYF. Written as DNA, the CDR3 is TGTGCCAGCAGTTCATCGAAGCTAGGTGGAGAGACCCAGTACTTC. This chain links TRBV27 with TRBJ2-5; no clear D gene. Trimming shortened V by 4 bases and J by 4 bases, and 16 bases separated the two germline ends. The length of the CDR3 is 15 residues. CDR1 MNHEY and CDR2 SMNVEV come from the germline V gene (reference sequence).

This clonotype was observed a few times. This chain connects TRBV20-1 to TRBJ1-1, with D possibly matching TRBD1 (6 bases). The germline CDR1 and CDR2 sequences are DFQATT and SNEGSKA (reference sequence). Trimming cost V 6 bases and J 4 bases, with 15 bases left between them. The CDR3 extends over 13 amino acids. The CDR3 protein is CSATSGGRTEAFF. CDR3 bases: TGCAGTGCGACGTCTGGGGGCCGCACTGAAGCTTTCTTT.

The gene calls are TRBV4-1 and TRBJ1-5; D unresolved. The CDR3 is 16 amino acids. V dropped 1 base and J dropped 1 base, with 11 bases sitting between them. Germline CDR1 is MGHRA and CDR2 is YSYEKL. In nucleotides, the CDR3 is TGCGCCAGCAGCCAAGTCTCCGGGATCAGCAATCAGCCCCAGCATTTT. Its translation: CASSQVSGISNQPQHF.

The chain joins TRBV12-3 or TRBV12-4 to TRBJ1-2; 7 nucleotides agree with TRBD1. V was pared by 5 bases and J by 2 bases, with 11 bases of the junction left unmatched. There are 16 residues in the CDR3. CDR3 sequence: CASSDTEGALNYGYTF. CDR3 sequence (DNA): TGTGCCAGCAGTGACACTGAGGGGGCGCTGAACTATGGCTACACCTTC.

Concerning this clonotype: This sequence may be a read error, since a much larger clone differs from it by one base. The rearrangement links TRBV7-9 to TRBJ2-1; D is undetermined. The CDR3 runs to 15 residues. CDR1 and CDR2 from the germline V gene are SEHNR and FQNEAQ (reference sequence). CDR3 sequence reads: CASSRGVSSYNQQFF. The CDR3 bases are TGTGCCAGCAGTCGAGGAGTGAGCTCCTACAATCAGCAGTTCTTC.

The chain recombines TRBV6-5 with TRBJ2-1; the D is unclear. The CDR3 has 18 amino acids. The V end was cut by 2 bases, the J end by 5 bases, with 22 bases between. The germline V gene has CDR1 MNHEY and CDR2 SVGAGI. DNA for the CDR3: TGTGCCAGCAGTTACCGGCCCGTGGCTGCCAAACCTCACAATGAGCAGTTCTTC. This sequence encodes CASSYRPVAAKPHNEQFF.

The chain couples TRBV11-3 to TRBJ2-2; 8 bases map to TRBD1. Germline CDR1 reads SGHNT; CDR2 reads YENEEA. The CDR3 is made up of 14 amino acids. J was trimmed by 5 bases and V by 3 bases; bases with no gene match: 2. The CDR3 DNA sequence: TGTGCCAGCAGCTTGGACAGGGTAACCGGGGAGCTGTTTTTT. Protein: CASSLDRVTGELFF.

This clonotype showed up many times. The genes are TRBV3-1 and TRBJ2-1; TRBD2 might be the D (5 bases). Germline CDR1 LGHDT, CDR2 YNNKEL (reference sequence). V gave up 4 bases and J gave up 4 bases, with 17 bases separating them. This CDR3 has 16 amino acids. The CDR3 region is CASSLPTGLLYNEQFF. The CDR3 coding sequence is TGTGCCAGCAGCCTTCCAACCGGACTCTTATACAATGAGCAGTTCTTC.

This clonotype was seen many times. This rearrangement joins TRBV20-1 to TRBJ2-1, with TRBD1 matching 8 bases. V was pared by 1 base and J by 8 bases, with 13 bases of the junction left unmatched. The CDR3 sequence is 16 residues long. Germline V gene data show CDR1 as DFQATT and CDR2 as SNEGSKA (reference sequence). The CDR3 DNA sequence: TGCAGTGCTAGAGGTGCCCGGACTGACAGGGGTTATGAGCAGTTCTTC. Translating gives CSARGARTDRGYEQFF.

This rearrangement joins TRBV30 to TRBJ2-1, with 8 bases identical to TRBD2. Losses at the gene ends were 2 bases for V and 0 bases for J; bases not matched to a gene: 6. Germline values: CDR1 GTSNPN, CDR2 SVGIG (reference sequence). The CDR3 length is 16 residues. Here the CDR3 DNA reads TGTGCCTGGAGTCGGACTAGCCGGAGCTCCTACAATGAGCAGTTCTTC. Translated, it gives CAWSRTSRSSYNEQFF.

The chain links TRBV27 to TRBJ2-7; 8 bases map to TRBD1. Trimming removed 6 bases from V and 4 bases from J; junction bases left unmatched: 14. Germline V gene data show CDR1 as MNHEY and CDR2 as SMNVEV (reference sequence). The CDR3 is 16 residues long. This CDR3 is CASRKRYRGTEYEQYF. The CDR3 DNA follows: TGTGCCAGCAGAAAAAGGTACAGGGGGACGGAATACGAGCAGTACTTC.

The rearrangement links TRBV9 to TRBJ2-7; D is ambiguous. CDR1 and CDR2 (germline): SGDLS, YYNGEE. The CDR3 totals 14 residues. Trimming pared 0 bases from V and 1 base from J, leaving 8 bases between. In DNA, the CDR3 is TGTGCCAGCAGCGTAGAAACTCATTCCTACGAGCAGTACTTC. Translated, it gives CASSVETHSYEQYF.

In this sample, this clonotype turned up a few times. The rearrangement links TRBV19 to TRBJ1-1, with a weak D call TRBD1 (5 bases). CDR3 length: 16 amino acids. Germline V gene sequence: CDR1 LNHDA, CDR2 SQIVND (reference sequence). Trimming took 3 bases from V and 1 from J, leaving 15 bases between them. The CDR3: CASSILRGSWNTEAFF. Written as DNA, the CDR3 is TGTGCCAGTAGTATCTTAAGGGGCAGCTGGAACACTGAAGCTTTCTTT. Full variable domain (rest looked up from reference TRBV19 and TRBJ1-1): DGGITQSPKYLFRKEGQNVTLSCEQNLNHDAMYWYRQDPGQGLRLIYYSQIVNDFQKGDIAEGYSVSREKKESFPLTVTSAQKNPTAFYLCASSILRGSWNTEAFFGQGTRLTVV.

This clonotype was observed many times. The chain couples TRBV7-9 to TRBJ2-5; 9 nucleotides line up with TRBD2. Germline loops: CDR1 SEHNR, CDR2 FQNEAQ (reference sequence). With V trimmed by 7 bases and J by 3 bases, 3 bases remained unmatched. The CDR3 totals 13 residues. The CDR3 sequence: CASIPSGKETQYF. DNA of the CDR3: TGTGCCAGCATTCCTAGCGGGAAAGAGACCCAGTACTTC.

The sample holds many counts of this clonotype. The genes are TRBV5-1 and TRBJ2-7; 8 nucleotides agree with TRBD1. CDR1 is SGHRS and CDR2 is YFSETQ in the germline V gene. The CDR3 is 14 residues long. Trimming cost V 4 bases and J 4 bases; bases outside gene matches: 7. The CDR3 is CASSKWDRQYEQYF. The CDR3 coding sequence is TGCGCCAGCAGCAAATGGGACAGGCAATACGAGCAGTACTTC.

This clonotype was detected ten times or more. This chain links TRBV20-1 with TRBJ2-4; perhaps TRBD2 as D (7 bases). Between the trimmed V and J ends, which lost 1 base and 2 bases, there was a span of 15 bases. CDR1 is DFQATT and CDR2 is SNEGSKA in the germline V gene (reference sequence). The CDR3 contains 16 residues. The CDR3 region has the DNA TGCAGTGCTAGAGCGAGGGGGGGCCGTACCAAAAACATTCAGTACTTC. Translated, it gives CSARARGGRTKNIQYF.

Many counts were recorded for this clonotype. The rearrangement links TRBV28 to TRBJ1-5; 9 bases are a match to TRBD1. Germline V CDR1 and CDR2: MDHEN, SYDVKM. The length of the CDR3 is 13 residues. The V segment lost 6 bases and the J segment 7 bases; nucleotides outside the gene matches: 4. CDR3 sequence: CASRADRGQPQHF. For the CDR3, the DNA is TGTGCCAGCAGAGCGGACAGGGGACAGCCCCAGCATTTT.

This clonotype was detected ten times or more. The chain has TRBV12-3 or TRBV12-4 and TRBJ1-2; TRBD1 is a possible D gene (5 bases). The germline V and J ends were trimmed by 6 bases and 6 bases, with 11 bases remaining between them. The CDR3 consists of 12 residues. The CDR3 sequence: CASSPDSNGYTF. The CDR3 coding sequence is TGTGCCAGCAGCCCCGACAGCAATGGCTACACCTTC.

This clonotype was seen only a few times. The CDR3 DNA follows: TGTGCCAGCAGCTTATTGGACAGGGGCAATGAGCAGTTCTTC. Translated: CASSLLDRGNEQFF. This chain uses TRBV7-9 with TRBJ2-1, with 9 bases identical to TRBD1. Germline V lookup: CDR1 SEHNR, CDR2 FQNEAQ (reference sequence). This CDR3 is built from 14 residues. The V segment lost 2 bases and the J segment 6 bases; nucleotides outside the gene matches: 2.

This clonotype appeared a few times. This chain connects TRBV28 to TRBJ2-3; TRBD1 aligns across 7 bases. V lost 7 bases, J lost 4 bases, and 8 bases stayed unmatched. Germline V gene sequence: CDR1 MDHEN, CDR2 SYDVKM. The CDR3 length is 14 residues. The CDR3 sequence is CASKGTAAADTQYF. The CDR3 bases are TGTGCCAGCAAAGGGACAGCCGCCGCAGATACGCAGTATTTT.

On this clonotype: A junction end diverges from the germline sequence, so it may reflect a read error. The CDR3 region is CASSLGNSPLHF. The CDR3 bases are TGTGCCAGCAGCTTAGGCAATTCACCCCTCCATTTT. The rearrangement links TRBV7-9 to TRBJ1-6; D is unclear. Germline CDR1 SEHNR, CDR2 FQNEAQ (reference sequence). This CDR3 has 12 amino acids.